This T cell receptor beta chain comes out of a study of shared clonotypes between healthy human individuals. Germline V CDR1 and CDR2: MDHEN, SYDVKM. Trimming removed 3 bases from V and 4 bases from J, with 12 bases in between. This CDR3 has 15 residues. Each PCR replicate from the sorted subsets contained around 200 ng DNA, which is about 30,000 T cell genomes. Measured with immunoSEQ multiplex PCR; TCRdb has only the in-frame clones, and not every one. Of some 2.1 million clones listed, 93% are singletons. Study-wide results and limits: Generation probabilities of non-shared clonotypes were lower (relative to those shared by all four donors). Only blood was sampled, and tissue TCR repertoires likely differ from blood ones. Researchers found naive subsets generally carried larger estimated richness than memory subsets.

CD45RO negativity and positive selection for CCR7 defined naive CD8 cells, a population that excluded terminally differentiated effector memory CD45RA+ cells. This clone was recorded once. As yet, its antigen is unknown. The specimen was naive CD8+ T cells from PBMCs. The clonotype originates from a man aged 18 to 35 in good health. Some clones in this sample may be carry-over from other donors' samples. The gene calls are TRBV28 and TRBJ2-2, with D hard to call. The CDR3, as DNA: TGTGCCAGCAGTTTTATGGCGTGGAGCACCGGGGAGCTGTTTTTT. Residues: CASSFMAWSTGELFF.